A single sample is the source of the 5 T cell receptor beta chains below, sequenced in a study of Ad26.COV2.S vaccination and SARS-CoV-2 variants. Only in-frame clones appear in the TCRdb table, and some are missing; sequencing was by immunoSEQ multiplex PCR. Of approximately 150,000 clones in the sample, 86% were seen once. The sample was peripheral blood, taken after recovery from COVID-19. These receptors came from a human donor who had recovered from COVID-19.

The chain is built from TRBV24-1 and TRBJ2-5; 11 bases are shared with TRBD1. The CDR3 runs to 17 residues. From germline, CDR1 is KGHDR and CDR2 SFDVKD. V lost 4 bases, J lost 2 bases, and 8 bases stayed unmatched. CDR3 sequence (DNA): TGTGCCACCAGTGACCCTGGACAGGGGGCAATACAAGAGACCCAGTACTTC. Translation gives CATSDPGQGAIQETQYF.

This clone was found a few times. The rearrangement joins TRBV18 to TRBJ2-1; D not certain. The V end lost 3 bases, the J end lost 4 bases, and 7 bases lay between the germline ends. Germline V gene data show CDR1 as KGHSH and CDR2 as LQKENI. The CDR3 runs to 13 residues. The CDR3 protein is CASSPVGYNEQFF. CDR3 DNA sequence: TGTGCCAGCTCACCGGTAGGGTACAATGAGCAGTTCTTC. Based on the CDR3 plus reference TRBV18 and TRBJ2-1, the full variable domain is NAGVMQNPRHLVRRRGQEARLRCSPMKGHSHVYWYRQLPEEGLKFMVYLQKENIIDESGMPKERFSAEFPKEGPSILRIQQVVRGDSAAYFCASSPVGYNEQFFGPGTRLTVL.

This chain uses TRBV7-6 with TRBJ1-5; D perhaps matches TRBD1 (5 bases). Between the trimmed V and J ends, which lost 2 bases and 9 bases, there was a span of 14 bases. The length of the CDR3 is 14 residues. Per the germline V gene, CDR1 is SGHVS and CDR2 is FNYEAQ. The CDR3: CASSLLVSGPPQHF. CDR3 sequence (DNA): TGTGCCAGCAGCTTACTGGTATCAGGGCCGCCCCAGCATTTT.

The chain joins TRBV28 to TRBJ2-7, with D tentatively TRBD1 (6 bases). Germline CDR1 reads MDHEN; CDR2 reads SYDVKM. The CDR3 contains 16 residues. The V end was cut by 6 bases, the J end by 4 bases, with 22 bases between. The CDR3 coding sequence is TGTGCCAGCAGACCGAACAGGGTTGTAGAGGGGTACGAGCAGTACTTC. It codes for CASRPNRVVEGYEQYF.

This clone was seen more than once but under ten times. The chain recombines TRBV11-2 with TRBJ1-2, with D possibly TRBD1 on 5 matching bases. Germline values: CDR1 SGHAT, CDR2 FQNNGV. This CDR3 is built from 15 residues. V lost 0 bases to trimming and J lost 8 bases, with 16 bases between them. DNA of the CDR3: TGTGCCAGCAGCTTAGATTATCGGCAGGGAAAAGGCTACACCTTC. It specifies CASSLDYRQGKGYTF.